Below, 29 T cell receptor beta chains from the same sample are listed, as sequenced in a study of T-cell memory formation after mild COVID-19. TCRdb processed the 5' RACE reads anew with MiXCR; each CDR3 protein has one entry. The data contain more than 250,000 distinct CDR3 sequences, 15% to 20% of them singletons. The sequenced sample consisted of PBMCs or a T cell subset sorted from them (not recorded which). These receptors were obtained from a man aged 18 to 30 who had mild COVID-19 (a few samples of this study predate the infection). Cell type and time point are not known.

The chain carries TRBV10-3 and TRBJ2-1, with 10 bases matching TRBD1. Germline trimming cut 5 bases from V and 1 base from J; bases unmatched to any gene: 2. Germline CDR1 and CDR2: ENHRY and SYGVKD. The CDR3 consists of 15 residues. The CDR3 nucleotides are TGTGCCATCAGTCCGGGACAGGGGTCCTACAATGAGCAGTTCTTC. The encoded protein is CAISPGQGSYNEQFF.

The sample holds a few counts of this clonotype. The V gene is TRBV4-1, the J gene TRBJ1-3; unclear D gene. Germline V lookup: CDR1 MGHRA, CDR2 YSYEKL. Trimming took off 0 bases at V and 0 bases at J, with 12 bases between the two ends. This CDR3 comprises 17 residues. This CDR3 reads CASSQDPNPASGNTIYF. CDR3 nucleotides: TGCGCCAGCAGCCAAGATCCTAACCCAGCCTCTGGAAACACCATATATTTT.

The rearrangement uses TRBV5-1 and TRBJ1-2; D call uncertain. Deletions cut 0 bases from V and 2 bases from J, with 8 bases between. The length of the CDR3 is 14 residues. CDR1 and CDR2 (germline): SGHRS, YFSETQ. As DNA, the CDR3 is TGCGCCAGCAGCTTGGCCTGGGTCAACTATGGCTACACCTTC. It yields the protein CASSLAWVNYGYTF.

The V call is TRBV6-1, the J call TRBJ2-1; tentatively, D is TRBD1 (5 bases). V was shortened by 3 bases and J by 6 bases, with 12 bases between the two germline ends. The CDR3 has 14 amino acids. Germline CDR1 MNHNS, CDR2 SASEGT. The CDR3 loop is CASSEITGANEQFF. Written as DNA, the CDR3 is TGTGCCAGCAGTGAGATCACAGGAGCCAATGAGCAGTTCTTC.

This chain joins TRBV7-2 and TRBJ1-1; weak D call: TRBD1 (6 bases). This CDR3 comprises 15 residues. The germline V gene encodes CDR1 SGHTA and CDR2 FQGNSA. V was cut by 5 bases and J by 1 base, with 14 bases left in between. CDR3: CASSPYLDRNTEAFF. The CDR3 bases are TGTGCCAGCAGCCCATATCTGGACAGGAACACTGAAGCTTTCTTT.

This chain links TRBV12-3 or TRBV12-4 with TRBJ1-6; D may be TRBD1 (6 bases). V lost 5 bases to trimming and J lost 7 bases, with 12 bases between them. The CDR3 has 14 residues. The DNA for the CDR3 is TGTGCCAGCAGTAGGACAGAACAAAATTCACCCCTCCACTTT. Amino acid sequence: CASSRTEQNSPLHF.

This chain connects TRBV6-5 to TRBJ2-3; 11 bases are a match to TRBD1. Germline V gene sequence: CDR1 MNHEY, CDR2 SVGAGI. The CDR3 length is 17 residues. The trim removed 6 bases at V and 3 bases at J, leaving 11 bases unmatched. The CDR3 loop reads CASSGDRGFFFTDTQYF. DNA for the CDR3: TGTGCCAGCAGCGGGGACAGGGGGTTTTTTTTTACAGATACGCAGTATTTT.

The V call is TRBV5-1, the J call TRBJ2-7; 7 nucleotides agree with TRBD2. The germline V gene encodes CDR1 SGHRS and CDR2 YFSETQ. The CDR3 is made up of 15 amino acids. With 4 bases clipped from V and 7 bases from J, the junction kept 14 bases outside the gene matches. The DNA for the CDR3 is TGCGCCAGCAGCCCTCTGCCCGGGAGGCTACGAGAGCAGTACTTC. It is translated as CASSPLPGRLREQYF.

The chain has TRBV29-1 and TRBJ2-4; D is uncertain. Deletions cut 4 bases from V and 9 bases from J, with 10 bases between. The CDR3 extends over 11 amino acids. Germline loops: CDR1 SQVTM, CDR2 ANQGSEA. The CDR3 nucleotides are TGCAGCGTTGTTTCGAGTGGCATTCAGTACTTC. It encodes CSVVSSGIQYF.

The chain couples TRBV6-5 to TRBJ2-4, with 13 positions matching TRBD2. The CDR3 is made up of 16 amino acids. Looked up from germline, CDR1 is MNHEY and CDR2 is SVGAGI. V shed 6 bases, J shed 2 bases, and the junction held 4 bases outside the gene matches. This CDR3 is CASRGGLAGTKNIQYF. CDR3 DNA: TGTGCCAGCAGGGGGGGACTAGCGGGGACCAAAAACATTCAGTACTTC.

The chain combines TRBV7-2 with TRBJ2-1, with 9 nucleotides matching TRBD1. Germline V gene lookup returns CDR1 SGHTA and CDR2 FQGNSA. CDR3 length: 15 amino acids. V shed 0 bases and J 9 bases; nucleotides not matched to a gene: 6. The DNA of the CDR3 is TGTGCCAGCAGCTTAGCCGGGACAGGGTATACTGAGCAGTTCTTC. It specifies CASSLAGTGYTEQFF.

This clonotype turned up a few times. This sequence joins TRBV6-2 or TRBV6-3 and TRBJ2-5; D is ambiguous. The CDR3 totals 13 residues. Germline V lookup: CDR1 MNHEY, CDR2 SVGEGT. Between the trimmed V and J ends, which lost 5 bases and 4 bases, there was a span of 11 bases. CDR3 bases: TGTGCCAGCAGTCGACACCCAAGAGAGACCCAGTACTTC. Amino acid sequence: CASSRHPRETQYF.

V usage is TRBV5-1 and J usage is TRBJ1-2, with 7 positions matching TRBD1. V shed 4 bases, J shed 8 bases, and the junction held 8 bases outside the gene matches. This CDR3 has 13 amino acids. CDR1 and CDR2 from the germline V gene are SGHRS and YFSETQ. The CDR3, as DNA: TGCGCCAGCAGCCTTGACAGGGCGAGGGGCTACACCTTC. Protein product: CASSLDRARGYTF.

CDR3 sequence reads: CSARKASGPGGTQYF. CDR3 DNA: TGCAGTGCTAGAAAGGCTAGCGGCCCCGGGGGTACGCAGTATTTT. The rearrangement uses TRBV20-1 and TRBJ2-3; 7 bases match TRBD2. In germline, CDR1 is DFQATT, CDR2 SNEGSKA (reference sequence). Trimming cost V 2 bases and J 8 bases; bases outside gene matches: 13. The CDR3 is made up of 15 amino acids.

This clonotype was found a few times. The J gene is TRBJ2-5, the V gene TRBV20-1; possibly TRBD1 for D (5 bases). The CDR3 runs to 12 residues. Looked up from germline, CDR1 is DFQATT and CDR2 is SNEGSKA (reference sequence). The V and J ends lost 3 bases and 1 base respectively, with 6 bases between them. Here the CDR3 reads CSARGLQETQYF. DNA of the CDR3: TGCAGTGCTAGGGGGCTCCAAGAGACCCAGTACTTC.

The chain recombines TRBV24-1 with TRBJ2-3; TRBD1 matches 9 bases. The CDR3 runs to 16 residues. The V gene's germline CDR1 is KGHDR and CDR2 SFDVKD. The J segment lost 0 bases and the V segment lost 3 bases, leaving 3 bases of the junction unmatched. The CDR3 spells CATSDTGTGSTDTQYF. In DNA, the CDR3 is TGTGCCACCAGTGATACCGGGACAGGGAGCACAGATACGCAGTATTTT.

This clonotype has just a few counts. J is TRBJ2-5 and V is TRBV6-7, with 7 bases fitting TRBD1. TRBV6-7 is flagged as an ORF with uncertain function. This CDR3 is 15 amino acids long. Unmatched junction bases numbered 4, after V lost 1 base and J lost 2 bases. The CDR3 bases are TGTGCCAGCAGTTACTGGGGGACAGCACAAGAGACCCAGTACTTC. It codes for CASSYWGTAQETQYF.

A single count supports this clonotype. The chain links TRBV3-1 to TRBJ2-3; D is undetermined. Per the germline V gene, CDR1 is LGHDT and CDR2 is YNNKEL (reference sequence). The V end was cut by 2 bases, the J end by 2 bases, with 11 bases between. This CDR3 is built from 15 residues. CDR3 amino acids: CASSQYLIPTDTQYF. The DNA for the CDR3 is TGTGCCAGCAGCCAATACCTAATACCCACAGATACGCAGTATTTT.

This clonotype has a handful of counts. The chain carries TRBV12-3 or TRBV12-4 and TRBJ1-5, with TRBD1 matching 11 bases. Trimming at V came to 3 bases and at J to 10 bases, leaving 8 bases not matched to a gene. The CDR3 covers 15 residues. The CDR3 region is CASSFGTGGGLPQHF. The CDR3 region has the DNA TGTGCCAGCAGTTTTGGGACAGGGGGTGGTCTCCCCCAGCATTTT.

The CDR3 DNA is TGTGCTAGTGGTTTCTTTCTGGGGGACAGGAACACCGGGGAGCTGTTTTTT. This translates into CASGFFLGDRNTGELFF. The V and J genes are TRBV12-5 and TRBJ2-2, with 7 bases that match TRBD1. V lost 3 bases, J lost 1 base, and 8 bases stayed unmatched. The CDR3 covers 17 residues. Germline CDR1 and CDR2: LGHNT and FRNRAP.

The J gene is TRBJ1-1, the V gene TRBV6-2 or TRBV6-3; no definite D call. V dropped 7 bases and J dropped 5 bases, with 17 bases sitting between them. Germline V gene data show CDR1 as MNHEY and CDR2 as SVGEGT. The CDR3 has 14 residues. In nucleotides, the CDR3 is TGTGCCAGCAATGATAGATCCCGCGGTACTGAAGCTTTCTTT. This encodes CASNDRSRGTEAFF.

This chain links TRBV20-1 with TRBJ1-1; the match to TRBD1 covers 10 bases. V trimming: 0 bases; J trimming: 4 bases; junction bases outside the gene matches: 8. The CDR3 is 16 amino acids. Germline values: CDR1 DFQATT, CDR2 SNEGSKA (reference sequence). The CDR3: CSAREGDRGYLTEAFF. The CDR3 DNA sequence: TGCAGTGCTAGAGAGGGGGACAGGGGTTATCTCACTGAAGCTTTCTTT.

The chain has TRBV27 and TRBJ1-6, with D unclear. The germline gives CDR1 MNHEY, CDR2 SMNVEV (reference sequence). CDR3 length equals 13 residues. Trimming removed 3 bases at V and 6 bases at J, with 6 bases between. In nucleotides, the CDR3 is TGTGCCAGCAGTTTTAGGGTTAATTCACCCCTCCACTTT. This gives the protein CASSFRVNSPLHF.

This clonotype appeared many times. This chain links TRBV6-5 with TRBJ2-3; possibly TRBD2 for D (6 bases). This CDR3 contains 16 residues. V shed 6 bases and J shed 4 bases, with 20 bases lying between them. Germline V gene sequence: CDR1 MNHEY, CDR2 SVGAGI. CDR3 protein: CASRRTSSGLSDTQYF. CDR3 DNA: TGTGCCAGCAGAAGGACCTCGAGCGGGCTCTCAGATACGCAGTATTTT.

This clonotype was observed a handful of times. The chain uses TRBV4-3 and TRBJ2-7; TRBD1 matches 9 bases. This CDR3 comprises 17 residues. Per the germline V gene, CDR1 is LGHNA and CDR2 is YSLEER. V lost 0 bases, J lost 2 bases, and 8 bases stayed unmatched. DNA for the CDR3: TGCGCCAGCAGCCAAGATTTAGTTGACAGGGGGACCTACGAGCAGTACTTC. Amino acids: CASSQDLVDRGTYEQYF.

This clonotype was detected many times. This rearrangement joins TRBV27 to TRBJ2-7, with 11 nucleotides matching TRBD2. This CDR3 is built from 14 residues. Germline loops: CDR1 MNHEY, CDR2 SMNVEV (reference sequence). Trimming took 5 bases from V and 6 from J; bases not matched to a gene: 6. CDR3 in amino acids: CASSPLAGGGEQYF. The DNA of the CDR3 is TGTGCCAGCAGTCCCCTAGCGGGGGGCGGCGAGCAGTACTTC.

This clonotype occurred a few times. The CDR3 is CASSLYPNEQYF. The CDR3 coding sequence is TGTGCCAGCAGTTTGTATCCCAACGAGCAGTACTTC. The rearrangement joins TRBV6-6 to TRBJ2-7; D not certain. V shed 4 bases and J shed 5 bases, with 9 bases lying between them. The CDR3 is made up of 12 amino acids. Germline lookup yields CDR1 MNHNY and CDR2 SVGAGI (reference sequence).

This clonotype appeared a few times. The chain has TRBV29-1 and TRBJ2-6; D is unclear. The V gene's germline CDR1 is SQVTM and CDR2 ANQGSEA. V was pared by 7 bases and J by 2 bases, with 9 bases between. The CDR3 is made up of 13 amino acids. The CDR3: CSASQPGANVLTF. The CDR3 DNA is TGCAGCGCCAGTCAACCTGGGGCCAACGTCCTGACTTTC.

V and J are TRBV5-6 and TRBJ1-2; 10 bases align to TRBD1. This CDR3 contains 15 residues. Unmatched junction bases numbered 5, after V lost 1 base and J lost 5 bases. Germline CDR1 reads SGHDT; CDR2 reads YYEEEE. The CDR3 region has the DNA TGTGCCAGCAGCTTGTCGGGACAGGGGAGTTATGGCTACACCTTC. Its translation is CASSLSGQGSYGYTF. Full variable domain (missing parts from reference TRBV5-6 and TRBJ1-2): DAGVTQSPTHLIKTRGQQVTLRCSPKSGHDTVSWYQQALGQGPQFIFQYYEEEERQRGNFPDRFSGHQFPNYSSELNVNALLLGDSALYLCASSLSGQGSYGYTFGSGTRLTVV.